The 7 T cell receptor beta chains below come from one sample, sequenced in a study of tumor-infiltrating lymphocytes in primary liver carcinoma. From around 520 ng of total RNA, TCR beta-specific cDNA was reverse-transcribed using a constant-region primer. Libraries covering TCR beta were generated through three nested multiplex PCR rounds (using a slightly modified ARM-PCR). For approximately 10 cycles apiece, the opening two PCR rounds ran with TRBV1-TRBV30 forward primers and a C-beta reverse primer. TCRdb reprocessed the multiplex PCR reads with MiXCR, giving one entry per CDR3 protein. Counted here are fewer than 250,000 distinct CDR3 sequences, approximately 64% occurring once; the ten biggest clones make up under 7.5%. The authors took blood RNA from unsorted whole blood and also extracted germline DNA. The sample was peripheral blood. These receptors came from a woman aged 55-70 years with primary liver carcinoma and hepatitis B virus infection.

Turning to this clonotype: This may come from a read error, since a much larger clone is one base off. V usage is TRBV6-1 and J usage is TRBJ2-5; D tentatively reads TRBD1 or TRBD2 (5 bases each). Per germline, CDR1 MNHNS and CDR2 SASEGT. The CDR3 is 16 amino acids. CDR3 DNA: TGTGACAGCAGTGAACGCTCCGGGACCGGAGTTGGGACCCAGTACTTC. Translated: CDSSERSGTGVGTQYF.

V and J are TRBV6-1 and TRBJ2-1, with TRBD1 identical over 7 bases. Trimming cost V 3 bases and J 9 bases; bases outside gene matches: 5. Germline V lookup: CDR1 MNHNS, CDR2 SASEGT. CDR3 length: 13 residues. The CDR3 region has the DNA TGTGCCAGCAGTGAGCAGGGGGTTTCTGAGCAGTTCTTC. It encodes CASSEQGVSEQFF.

Worth noting for this clonotype: Relative to the germline gene, one junction end is altered; a read error may explain this. The V and J genes are TRBV12-5 and TRBJ1-5; perhaps TRBD1 as D (5 bases). The CDR3 consists of 13 residues. CDR1 and CDR2 (germline): LGHNT, FRNRAP. CDR3 loop: CASGLEMGQPQRF. CDR3 nucleotides: TGTGCTAGTGGCCTAGAGATGGGGCAGCCCCAGCGTTTT. Full variable domain (missing parts from reference TRBV12-5 and TRBJ1-5): DARVTQTPRHKVTEMGQEVTMRCQPILGHNTVFWYRQTMMQGLELLAYFRNRAPLDDSGMPKDRFSAEMPDATLATLKIQPSEPRDSAVYFCASGLEMGQPQRFGDGTRLSIL.

There are many counts of this clonotype. The chain links TRBV11-3 to TRBJ2-2; 10 nucleotides agree with TRBD1. The V gene end was trimmed by 5 bases and the J gene end by 4 bases; junction bases not matched to a gene: 4. CDR1 and CDR2 (germline): SGHNT, YENEEA. This CDR3 contains 15 residues. DNA of the CDR3: TGTGCCAGCAGCCCCAGGACAGGGGGCACCGGGGAGCTGTTTTTT. Translation: CASSPRTGGTGELFF.

As for this clonotype: The missing conserved phenylalanine or tryptophan at the end of this CDR3 makes a read error likely. The rearrangement uses TRBV11-2 and TRBJ1-1; 7 positions agree with TRBD1. Trimming removed 5 bases from V and 1 base from J; junction bases left unmatched: 7. Germline V CDR1 and CDR2: SGHAT, FQNNGV. The CDR3 spans 15 residues. The CDR3 bases are TGTGCCAGCAGCGCGAGGGACAGTGCGAACACTGAAGCTTTCCTT. It codes for CASSARDSANTEAFL.

Notes on this clonotype: It is likely a read error, because the conserved phenylalanine at the end of the CDR3 is missing. The DNA for the CDR3 is TGTGCCAGCAGTTGTGGAGGGGCCCAGGCTTGGACTGAAGCTTTCATT. Translating it yields CASSCGGAQAWTEAFI. The chain employs TRBV6-5 and TRBJ1-1; possibly TRBD1 for D (5 bases). The CDR3 has 16 residues. The V gene's germline CDR1 is MNHEY and CDR2 SVGAGI. Between the trimmed V and J ends, which lost 4 bases and 5 bases, there was a span of 20 bases.

The chain is built from TRBV29-1 and TRBJ2-3; TRBD2 might be the D (5 bases). From germline, CDR1 is SQVTM and CDR2 ANQGSEA. The CDR3 consists of 15 residues. The CDR3 protein is CSAEGRGQFTDTQYF. CDR3 in DNA: TGCAGTGCCGAGGGTCGTGGGCAATTCACAGATACGCAGTATTTT.